Presented here are 21 T cell receptor beta chains from one specimen sequenced in a study of T-cell reconstitution after alpha-beta-depleted transplantation in children. The TCRbeta library incorporated unique molecular identifiers. TCRdb redid the calling of the PCR reads with MiXCR, one entry per CDR3 protein. The sample comprises 540,000 or so distinct CDR3 sequences, roughly 23% of which are singletons, and about 14% rests with the top ten. This specimen consisted of PBMCs, mostly from graft donor cells, obtained 360 days after TCRalphabeta/CD19-depleted stem cell transplant. Receptors originate from a boy under two years old who had a stem cell transplant for acute myeloid leukemia, so the T cells may come from the graft donor.

The chain uses TRBV30 and TRBJ2-5; D not resolved. Per germline, CDR1 GTSNPN and CDR2 SVGIG (reference sequence). V was cut by 4 bases and J by 0 bases, with 9 bases left in between. The CDR3 length is 13 residues. The DNA of the CDR3 is TGTGCCTGGACCTACGGACACCAAGAGACCCAGTACTTC. Translating it yields CAWTYGHQETQYF.

This clonotype occurred many times. The chain uses TRBV28 and TRBJ1-3; D might be TRBD1 (6 bases). Per germline, CDR1 MDHEN and CDR2 SYDVKM. Trimming stripped 5 bases from V and 1 base from J, with 15 bases between. This CDR3 is built from 16 residues. The CDR3 spells CASSGGDIWSGNTIYF. The CDR3 DNA sequence: TGTGCCAGCAGTGGGGGGGACATCTGGTCTGGAAACACCATATATTTT.

This chain uses TRBV28 with TRBJ2-7; D remains ambiguous. With 4 bases removed from V and 3 bases from J, the gap between germline ends came to 13 bases. CDR3 length: 14 amino acids. CDR1 and CDR2 from the germline V gene are MDHEN and SYDVKM. DNA of the CDR3: TGTGCCAGCAGTTCCGTTACCCGCTTCTACGAGCAGTACGTC. It translates to CASSSVTRFYEQYV.

This clonotype has ten or more counts. V gene TRBV5-1 combines with J gene TRBJ2-4; 9 bases align to TRBD2. This CDR3 has 17 residues. Germline CDR1 and CDR2: SGHRS and YFSETQ. With V trimmed by 4 bases and J by 0 bases, 8 bases remained unmatched. This CDR3 reads CASSIGGGVLAKNIQYF. CDR3 nucleotide sequence: TGCGCCAGCAGCATCGGCGGGGGGGTACTAGCCAAAAACATTCAGTACTTC.

The rearrangement joins TRBV29-1 to TRBJ1-2; 8 positions match TRBD1. V lost 6 bases to trimming and J lost 2 bases; unmatched junction nucleotides: 8. The CDR3 length is 14 residues. Germline assignment: CDR1 SQVTM and CDR2 ANQGSEA. The CDR3: CSVAPGGINYGYTF. In nucleotides, the CDR3 is TGCAGCGTAGCCCCAGGGGGCATAAACTATGGCTACACCTTC.

This clonotype showed up just a few times. V gene TRBV10-3 combines with J gene TRBJ2-5; D ambiguous. CDR1 ENHRY and CDR2 SYGVKD come from the germline V gene. V was shortened by 0 bases and J by 6 bases, with 8 bases between the two germline ends. The CDR3 runs 13 residues. CDR3 in DNA: TGTGCCATCAGTGAGTCACCAATTCAGACCCAGTACTTC. It yields the protein CAISESPIQTQYF.

The chain combines TRBV12-3 or TRBV12-4 with TRBJ2-7; D call uncertain. V gave up 2 bases and J gave up 5 bases, with 13 bases separating them. The CDR3 extends over 14 amino acids. The DNA of the CDR3 is TGTGCCAGCAGTTTATTCGGGCCCACTAACGAGCAGTACTTC. It encodes CASSLFGPTNEQYF.

This clonotype showed up just a few times. This chain joins TRBV12-3 or TRBV12-4 and TRBJ2-5; the match to TRBD1 covers 9 bases. With V trimmed by 5 bases and J by 5 bases, 9 bases remained unmatched. The CDR3 has 15 amino acids. CDR3 sequence: CASSRTGTGMETQYF. The CDR3 DNA reads as TGTGCCAGCAGTCGTACCGGGACAGGGATGGAGACCCAGTACTTC.

Only a few counts were recorded for this clonotype. This rearrangement joins TRBV18 to TRBJ2-1; D is undetermined. CDR3 length: 13 amino acids. The germline V and J ends were trimmed by 3 bases and 5 bases, with 8 bases remaining between them. CDR1 is KGHSH and CDR2 is LQKENI in the germline V gene. The CDR3 nucleotides are TGTGCCAGCTCACCCAGTCGGCACAATGAGCAGTTCTTC. Amino acids: CASSPSRHNEQFF.

The rearrangement uses TRBV4-2 and TRBJ2-2; D could derive from TRBD1 or TRBD2 (5 bases each). With 1 base removed from V and 5 bases from J, the gap between germline ends came to 8 bases. CDR1 and CDR2 (germline): LGHNA, YNFKEQ. The CDR3 spans 14 residues. CDR3 in DNA: TGTGCCAGCAGCCAAGGGTGGGGGACCGGGGAGCTGTTTTTT. Translation gives CASSQGWGTGELFF.

This clonotype occurred a few times. The rearrangement joins TRBV11-1 to TRBJ2-6, with D unresolved. CDR3 size: 18 residues. Germline CDR1 reads SGHAT; CDR2 reads FQDESV (reference sequence). Trimming stripped 4 bases from V and 0 bases from J, with 16 bases between. The CDR3: CASSSKGPAFSGANVLTF. The CDR3 bases are TGTGCCAGCAGCTCCAAAGGTCCGGCCTTCTCTGGGGCCAACGTCCTGACTTTC.

The rearrangement uses TRBV12-5 and TRBJ2-1, with D maybe TRBD2 (6 bases). The length of the CDR3 is 13 residues. The germline gives CDR1 LGHNT, CDR2 FRNRAP. With 4 bases removed from V and 7 bases from J, the gap between germline ends came to 11 bases. In nucleotides, the CDR3 is TGTGCTAGTGGTTCCCTCGGAGGGAATGAGCAGTTCTTC. This gives the protein CASGSLGGNEQFF.

This clonotype was found many times. This chain uses TRBV10-3 with TRBJ1-1; D uncertain. This CDR3 contains 13 residues. Trimming pared 10 bases from V and 1 base from J, leaving 13 bases between. Germline CDR1 and CDR2: ENHRY and SYGVKD. The DNA of the CDR3 is TGTGCCACCAACCTCGCAGGGAACACTGAAGCTTTCTTT. Residues: CATNLAGNTEAFF.

As to this clonotype: A read error may produce the germline difference seen at one junction end. The chain combines TRBV19 with TRBJ1-1, with D possibly matching TRBD1 (6 bases). There are 16 residues in the CDR3. Germline V CDR1 and CDR2: LNHDA, SQIVND (reference sequence). The CDR3 DNA reads TGTGCCAGCAGTATACAGGGCGTCTCAATGAACACTGAAGCTTTCTTT. It specifies CASSIQGVSMNTEAFF. The variable domain in full, with the rest retrieved from reference TRBV19 and TRBJ1-1, is DGGITQSPKYLFRKEGQNVTLSCEQNLNHDAMYWYRQDPGQGLRLIYYSQIVNDFQKGDIAEGYSVSREKKESFPLTVTSAQKNPTAFYLCASSIQGVSMNTEAFFGQGTRLTVV.

This rearrangement joins TRBV7-7 to TRBJ1-2, with 7 bases identical to TRBD1. The CDR3 sequence is 16 residues long. The junction had 12 bases not matched to a gene; V was cut back by 3 bases and J by 5 bases. In germline, CDR1 is SSHAT, CDR2 FNYEAQ (reference sequence). CDR3 sequence (DNA): TGTGCCAGCAGCTTGAGGACAGGATCGGCCCAATATGGCTACACCTTC. Encoded protein: CASSLRTGSAQYGYTF.

The chain is built from TRBV12-3 or TRBV12-4 and TRBJ2-3; D might be TRBD1 or TRBD2, each matching 5 bases. The V and J ends lost 11 bases and 2 bases respectively, with 14 bases between them. The CDR3 is 13 amino acids. CDR3 protein: CALRDPDTDTQYF. The CDR3 DNA sequence: TGTGCCCTCCGGGACCCGGACACAGATACGCAGTATTTT.

In its sample, this clonotype was seen a few times. V and J are TRBV20-1 and TRBJ1-1; maybe TRBD1 (6 bases). V was cut by 3 bases and J by 8 bases, with 19 bases left in between. CDR1 and CDR2 (germline): DFQATT, SNEGSKA (reference sequence). The CDR3 runs 14 residues. Here the CDR3 reads CSARAERTVGEAFF. For the CDR3, the DNA is TGCAGTGCTAGGGCCGAGAGGACAGTAGGGGAAGCTTTCTTT.

This clonotype has at least ten counts. The genes are TRBV5-1 and TRBJ2-2, with D possibly TRBD1 on 5 matching bases. This CDR3 has 12 residues. The V gene lost 0 bases and the J gene lost 12 bases, with 9 bases spanning the gap. Looked up from germline, CDR1 is SGHRS and CDR2 is YFSETQ. The CDR3 region is CASSLGQKKLFF. In DNA form, the CDR3 reads TGCGCCAGCAGCTTGGGACAGAAAAAGCTGTTTTTT.

The V gene is TRBV7-9, the J gene TRBJ1-1, with D unresolved. Trimming stripped 6 bases from V and 0 bases from J, with 14 bases between. CDR1 and CDR2 from the germline V gene are SEHNR and FQNEAQ (reference sequence). This CDR3 comprises 15 residues. The CDR3 region is CASRGRLFMNTEAFF. CDR3 sequence (DNA): TGTGCCAGCAGGGGCCGACTTTTTATGAACACTGAAGCTTTCTTT.

This chain links TRBV6-5 with TRBJ1-2; D is unclear. V dropped 10 bases and J dropped 4 bases, with 10 bases sitting between them. The CDR3 spans 11 residues. Germline-derived CDR1 and CDR2 are MNHEY and SVGAGI. In DNA form, the CDR3 reads TGTGCCACAGTGAGTGGCTATGGCTACACCTTC. Translating gives CATVSGYGYTF.

Only a few counts were recorded for this clonotype. DNA for the CDR3: TGTGCCAGCAGTTATGGAACGGGCGGAACAGGCTCTGGGGCCAACGTCCTGACTTTC. This codes for CASSYGTGGTGSGANVLTF. V usage is TRBV6-5 and J usage is TRBJ2-6; possibly TRBD1 for D (5 bases). Germline V CDR1 and CDR2: MNHEY, SVGAGI. The CDR3 is 19 amino acids. The ends were cut back, 3 bases at V and 0 bases at J, with 18 bases in the middle.